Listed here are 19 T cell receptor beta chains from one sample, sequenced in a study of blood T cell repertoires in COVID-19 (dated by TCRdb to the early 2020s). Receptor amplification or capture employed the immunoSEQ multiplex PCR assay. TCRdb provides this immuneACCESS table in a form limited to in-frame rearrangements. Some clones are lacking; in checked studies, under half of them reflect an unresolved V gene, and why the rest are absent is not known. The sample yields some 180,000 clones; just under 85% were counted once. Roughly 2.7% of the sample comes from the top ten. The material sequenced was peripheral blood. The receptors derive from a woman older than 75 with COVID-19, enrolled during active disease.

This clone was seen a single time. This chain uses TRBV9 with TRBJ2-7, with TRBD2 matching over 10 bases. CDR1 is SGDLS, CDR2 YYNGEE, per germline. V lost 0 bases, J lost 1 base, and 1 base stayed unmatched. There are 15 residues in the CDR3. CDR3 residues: CASSVATSGSYEQYF. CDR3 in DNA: TGTGCCAGCAGCGTAGCGACTAGCGGGTCCTACGAGCAGTACTTC.

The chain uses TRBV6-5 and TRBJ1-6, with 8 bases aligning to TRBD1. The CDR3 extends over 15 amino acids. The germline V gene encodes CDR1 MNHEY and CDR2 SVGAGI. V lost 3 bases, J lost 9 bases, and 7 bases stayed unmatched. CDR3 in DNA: TGTGCCAGCAGTTATTCCGGACAGGGAAGTTCACCCCTCCACTTT. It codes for CASSYSGQGSSPLHF.

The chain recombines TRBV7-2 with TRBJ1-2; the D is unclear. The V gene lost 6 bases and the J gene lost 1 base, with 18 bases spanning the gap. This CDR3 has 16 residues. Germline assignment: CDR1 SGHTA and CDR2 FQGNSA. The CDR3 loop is CASSYGINADNYGYTF. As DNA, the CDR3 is TGTGCCAGCAGTTACGGGATCAATGCAGATAACTATGGCTACACCTTC.

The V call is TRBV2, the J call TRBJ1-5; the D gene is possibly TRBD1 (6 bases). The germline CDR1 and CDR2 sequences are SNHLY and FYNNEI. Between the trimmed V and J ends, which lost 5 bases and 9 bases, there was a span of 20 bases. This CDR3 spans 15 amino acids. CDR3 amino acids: CASSTGTPNSLPQHF. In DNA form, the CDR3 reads TGTGCCAGCAGTACCGGGACACCGAACTCGCTGCCCCAGCATTTT.

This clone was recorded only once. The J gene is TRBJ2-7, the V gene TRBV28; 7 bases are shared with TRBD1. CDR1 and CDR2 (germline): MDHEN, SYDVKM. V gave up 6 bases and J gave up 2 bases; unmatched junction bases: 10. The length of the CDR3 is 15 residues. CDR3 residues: CASRWGTATAYEQYF. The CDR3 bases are TGTGCCAGCAGGTGGGGGACAGCAACGGCCTACGAGCAGTACTTC.

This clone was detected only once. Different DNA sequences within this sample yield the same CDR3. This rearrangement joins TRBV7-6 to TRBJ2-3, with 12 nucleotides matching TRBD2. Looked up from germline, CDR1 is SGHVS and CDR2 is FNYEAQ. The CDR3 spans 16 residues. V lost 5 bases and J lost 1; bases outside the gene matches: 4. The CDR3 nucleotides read TGTGCCAGCAGCCCTCTAGCGGGAGGGCGCACAGATACGCAGTATTTT. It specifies CASSPLAGGRTDTQYF.

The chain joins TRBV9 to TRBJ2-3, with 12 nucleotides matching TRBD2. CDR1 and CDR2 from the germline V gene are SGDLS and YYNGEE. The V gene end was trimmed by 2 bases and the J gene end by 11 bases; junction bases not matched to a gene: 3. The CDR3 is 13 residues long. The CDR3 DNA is TGTGCCAGCAGCGTGTCTAGCGGGAGGGTGCAGTATTTT. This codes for CASSVSSGRVQYF.

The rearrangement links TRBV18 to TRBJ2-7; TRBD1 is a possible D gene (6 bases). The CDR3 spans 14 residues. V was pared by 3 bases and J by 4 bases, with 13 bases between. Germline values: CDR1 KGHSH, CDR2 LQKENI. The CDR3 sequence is CASSPSTGEYEQYF. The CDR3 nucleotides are TGTGCCAGCTCACCCTCGACAGGAGAGTACGAGCAGTACTTC. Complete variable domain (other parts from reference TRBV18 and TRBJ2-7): NAGVMQNPRHLVRRRGQEARLRCSPMKGHSHVYWYRQLPEEGLKFMVYLQKENIIDESGMPKERFSAEFPKEGPSILRIQQVVRGDSAAYFCASSPSTGEYEQYFGPGTRLTVT.

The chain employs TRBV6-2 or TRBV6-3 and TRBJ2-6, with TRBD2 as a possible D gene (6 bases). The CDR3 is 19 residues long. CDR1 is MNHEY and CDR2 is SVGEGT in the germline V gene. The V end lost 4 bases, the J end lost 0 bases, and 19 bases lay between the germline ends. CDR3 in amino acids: CASSFPPGGVHSGANVLTF. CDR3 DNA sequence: TGTGCCAGCAGTTTCCCCCCGGGCGGGGTCCACTCTGGGGCCAACGTCCTGACTTTC.

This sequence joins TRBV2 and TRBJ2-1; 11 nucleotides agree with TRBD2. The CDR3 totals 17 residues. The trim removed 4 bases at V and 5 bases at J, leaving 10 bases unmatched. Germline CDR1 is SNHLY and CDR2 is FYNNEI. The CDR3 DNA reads TGTGCCAGCAGTGTTTGGGCTAGCGGGGGGTATGACAATGAGCAGTTCTTC. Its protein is CASSVWASGGYDNEQFF.

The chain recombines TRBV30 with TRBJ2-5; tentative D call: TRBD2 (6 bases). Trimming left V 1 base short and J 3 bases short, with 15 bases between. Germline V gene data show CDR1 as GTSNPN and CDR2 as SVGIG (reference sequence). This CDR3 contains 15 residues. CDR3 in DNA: TGTGCCTGGAGTGAGGGCGCCCCGGGGGAAGAGACCCAGTACTTC. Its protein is CAWSEGAPGEETQYF.

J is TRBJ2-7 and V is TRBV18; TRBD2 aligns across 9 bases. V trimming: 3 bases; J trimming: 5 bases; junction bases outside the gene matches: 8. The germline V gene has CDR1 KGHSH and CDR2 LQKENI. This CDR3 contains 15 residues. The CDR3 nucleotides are TGTGCCAGCTCACCGAGTATAGCGGGAGAGAACGAGCAGTACTTC. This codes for CASSPSIAGENEQYF.

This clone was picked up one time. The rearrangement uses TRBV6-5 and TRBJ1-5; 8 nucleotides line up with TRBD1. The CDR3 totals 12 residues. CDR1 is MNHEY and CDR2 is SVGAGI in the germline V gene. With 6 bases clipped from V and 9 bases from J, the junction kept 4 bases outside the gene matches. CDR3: CASRDRVSPQHF. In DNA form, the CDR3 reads TGTGCCAGCAGGGACAGGGTGTCGCCCCAGCATTTT.

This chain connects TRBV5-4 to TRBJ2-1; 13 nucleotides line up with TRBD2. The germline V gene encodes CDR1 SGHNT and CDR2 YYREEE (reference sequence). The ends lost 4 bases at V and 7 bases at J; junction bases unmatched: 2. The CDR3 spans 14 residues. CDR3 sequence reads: CASSGTSGMNEQFF. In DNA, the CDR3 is TGTGCCAGCAGCGGGACTAGCGGGATGAATGAGCAGTTCTTC.

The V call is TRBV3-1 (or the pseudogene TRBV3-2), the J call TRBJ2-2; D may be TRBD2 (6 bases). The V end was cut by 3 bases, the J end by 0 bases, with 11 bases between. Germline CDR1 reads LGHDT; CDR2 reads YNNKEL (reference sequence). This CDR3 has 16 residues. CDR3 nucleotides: TGTGCCAGCAGCCATGGGGTAGCGGCGAACACCGGGGAGCTGTTTTTT. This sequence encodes CASSHGVAANTGELFF.

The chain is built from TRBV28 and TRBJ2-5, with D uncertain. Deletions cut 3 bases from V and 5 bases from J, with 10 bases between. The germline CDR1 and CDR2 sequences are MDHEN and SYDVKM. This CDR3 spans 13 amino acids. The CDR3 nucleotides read TGTGCCAGCAGTTTGGTAGTCTGGGAGACCCAGTACTTC. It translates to CASSLVVWETQYF.

CDR3 coding DNA: TGTGCCAGTAGTGTACAGGGGGGAGATACGCAGTATTTT. Amino acids: CASSVQGGDTQYF. The chain uses TRBV19 and TRBJ2-3; 8 nucleotides match TRBD1. Trimming cost V 5 bases and J 5 bases; bases outside gene matches: 3. There are 13 residues in the CDR3. The germline CDR1 and CDR2 sequences are LNHDA and SQIVND (reference sequence). Combining the CDR3 with reference TRBV19 and TRBJ2-3 gives the whole variable domain DGGITQSPKYLFRKEGQNVTLSCEQNLNHDAMYWYRQDPGQGLRLIYYSQIVNDFQKGDIAEGYSVSREKKESFPLTVTSAQKNPTAFYLCASSVQGGDTQYFGPGTRLTVL.

The CDR3: CSVEGQGLPGANVLTF. CDR3 coding DNA: TGCAGCGTTGAAGGACAGGGACTGCCTGGGGCCAACGTCCTGACTTTC. The chain links TRBV29-1 to TRBJ2-6; TRBD1 might be the D (7 bases). V lost 1 base, J lost 2 bases, and 12 bases lay in between. Germline CDR1 and CDR2: SQVTM and ANQGSEA. The CDR3 runs to 16 residues.

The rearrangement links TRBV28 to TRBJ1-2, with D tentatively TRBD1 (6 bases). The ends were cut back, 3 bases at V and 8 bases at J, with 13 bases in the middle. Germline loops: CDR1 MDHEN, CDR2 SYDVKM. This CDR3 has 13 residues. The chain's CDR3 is CASSFQGTEGYTF. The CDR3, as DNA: TGTGCCAGCAGTTTTCAGGGGACGGAAGGCTACACCTTC.